This T cell receptor (beta chain) was identified during a study of blood T cell repertoires in COVID-19. Study-wide background: Sites in the United States, Italy and Spain provided acute and convalescent COVID-19 samples.

CDR1 SGHRS and CDR2 YFSETQ come from the germline V gene. The V end was cut by 0 bases, the J end by 0 bases, with 10 bases between. The CDR3 has 16 amino acids. In the original processing: Reference gene primer amplification in the assay estimated nucleated cell counts. The protocol was immunoSEQ multiplex PCR, while the TCRdb copy is restricted to in-frame clones and leaves out a portion. Clone size and the V and J calls come from that table; the DNA yielded D and trimming. The sample lists roughly 100,000 clones, less than 90% seen once, with 4% to 6% in the top ten. This sequence was found in a human donor in a cohort sampled during active COVID-19. The sequencing input was peripheral blood. This chain connects TRBV5-1 to TRBJ2-1, with no clear D. This chain's CDR3 is CASSLDPGSSYNEQFF. The CDR3 bases are TGCGCCAGCAGCTTGGACCCCGGTAGCTCCTACAATGAGCAGTTCTTC.